The T cell receptor (beta chain) under discussion was sequenced for a study of blood T cell repertoires in COVID-19. V lost 3 bases to trimming and J lost 10 bases, with 10 bases between them. This CDR3 has 13 amino acids. TCRdb's table, derived via immunoSEQ multiplex PCR, lists solely in-frame clones and lacks some. The repertoire includes 200,000 to 300,000 clones, about four fifths of them detected once, and approximately 4% sits in the top ten. Categorization into cohorts depended on clinical history that participants reported. The receptor was isolated from a woman in her 40s who had been exposed to COVID-19. This chain joins TRBV12-3 or TRBV12-4 and TRBJ1-6; a possible D gene is TRBD1 (5 bases). The sample was PBMCs or T cells enriched from blood (not recorded which). The CDR3 loop is CASSLTVQSPLHF. CDR3 nucleotide sequence: TGTGCCAGCAGTTTGACAGTCCAGTCACCCCTCCACTTT.